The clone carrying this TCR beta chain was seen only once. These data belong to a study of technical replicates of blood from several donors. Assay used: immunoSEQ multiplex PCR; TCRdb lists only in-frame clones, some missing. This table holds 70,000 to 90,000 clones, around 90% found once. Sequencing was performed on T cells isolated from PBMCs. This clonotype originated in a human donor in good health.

The CDR3 protein is CASSQWWRGTHNEQFF. The CDR3 DNA reads TGTGCCAGCAGCCAGTGGTGGCGCGGGACTCACAATGAGCAGTTCTTC. This rearrangement joins TRBV28 to TRBJ2-1; TRBD2 is a possible D gene (6 bases). Germline CDR1 and CDR2: MDHEN and SYDVKM. The CDR3 is 16 residues long. The V gene lost 6 bases and the J gene lost 5 bases, with 20 bases spanning the gap.